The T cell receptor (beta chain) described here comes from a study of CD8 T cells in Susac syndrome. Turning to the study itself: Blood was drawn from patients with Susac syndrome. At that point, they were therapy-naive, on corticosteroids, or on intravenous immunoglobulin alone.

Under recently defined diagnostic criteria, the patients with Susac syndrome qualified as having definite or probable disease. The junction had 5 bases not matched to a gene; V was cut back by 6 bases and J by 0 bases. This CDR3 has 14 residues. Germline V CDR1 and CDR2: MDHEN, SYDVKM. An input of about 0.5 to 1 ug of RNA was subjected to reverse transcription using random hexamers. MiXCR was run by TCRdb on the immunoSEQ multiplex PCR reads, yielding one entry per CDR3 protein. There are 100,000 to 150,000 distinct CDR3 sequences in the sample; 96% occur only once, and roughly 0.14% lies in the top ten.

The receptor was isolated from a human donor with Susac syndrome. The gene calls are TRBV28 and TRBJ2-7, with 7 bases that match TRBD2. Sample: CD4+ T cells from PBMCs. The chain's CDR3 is CASRPGTNSYEQYF. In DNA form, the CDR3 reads TGTGCCAGCAGACCCGGGACTAACTCCTACGAGCAGTACTTC.